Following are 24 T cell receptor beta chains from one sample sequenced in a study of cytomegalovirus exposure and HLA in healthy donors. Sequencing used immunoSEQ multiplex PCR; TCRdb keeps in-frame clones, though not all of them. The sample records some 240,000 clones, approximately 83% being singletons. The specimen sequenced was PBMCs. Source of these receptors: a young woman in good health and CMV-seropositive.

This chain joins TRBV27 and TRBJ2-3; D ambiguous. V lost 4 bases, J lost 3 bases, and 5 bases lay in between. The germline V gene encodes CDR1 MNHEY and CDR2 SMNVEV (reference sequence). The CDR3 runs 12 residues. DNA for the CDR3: TGTGCCAGCAGTTATTCAACAGATACGCAGTATTTT. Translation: CASSYSTDTQYF.

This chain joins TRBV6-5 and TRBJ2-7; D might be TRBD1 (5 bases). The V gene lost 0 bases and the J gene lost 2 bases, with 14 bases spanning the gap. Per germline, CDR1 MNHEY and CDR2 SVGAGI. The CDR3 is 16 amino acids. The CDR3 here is CASSYSRQGNPYEQYF. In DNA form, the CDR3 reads TGTGCCAGCAGTTACTCGAGGCAGGGAAATCCCTACGAGCAGTACTTC.

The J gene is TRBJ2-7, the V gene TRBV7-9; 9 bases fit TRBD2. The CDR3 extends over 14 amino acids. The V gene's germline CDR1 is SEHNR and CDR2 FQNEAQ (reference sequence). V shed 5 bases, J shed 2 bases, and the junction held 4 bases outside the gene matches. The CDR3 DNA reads TGTGCCAGCAGCATTCTAGCGGGAACCTACGAGCAGTACTTC. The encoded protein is CASSILAGTYEQYF. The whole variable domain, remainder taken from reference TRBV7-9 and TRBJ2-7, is DTGVSQNPRHKITKRGQNVTFRCDPISEHNRLYWYRQTLGQGPEFLTYFQNEAQLEKSRLLSDRFSAERPKGSFSTLEIQRTEQGDSAMYLCASSILAGTYEQYFGPGTRLTVT.

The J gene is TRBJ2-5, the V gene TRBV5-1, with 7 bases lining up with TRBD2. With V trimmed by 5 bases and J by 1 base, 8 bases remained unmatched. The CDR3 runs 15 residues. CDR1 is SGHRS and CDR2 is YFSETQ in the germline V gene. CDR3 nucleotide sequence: TGCGCCAGCAGAGACGAGCGGGGCCCCCAAGAGACCCAGTACTTC. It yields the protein CASRDERGPQETQYF.

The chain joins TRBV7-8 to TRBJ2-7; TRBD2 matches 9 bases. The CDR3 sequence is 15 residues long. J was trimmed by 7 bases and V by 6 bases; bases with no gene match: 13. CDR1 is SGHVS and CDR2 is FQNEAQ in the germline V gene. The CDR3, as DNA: TGTGCCAGCAGGTCCGGTAGCGGGAGTCCGTGGGAGCAGTACTTC. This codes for CASRSGSGSPWEQYF.

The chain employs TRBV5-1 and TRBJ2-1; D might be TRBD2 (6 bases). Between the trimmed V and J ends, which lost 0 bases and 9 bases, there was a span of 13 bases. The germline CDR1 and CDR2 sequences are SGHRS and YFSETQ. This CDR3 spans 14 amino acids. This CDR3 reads CASSLDTGAPEQFF. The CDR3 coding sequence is TGCGCCAGCAGCTTGGACACGGGAGCCCCTGAGCAGTTCTTC.

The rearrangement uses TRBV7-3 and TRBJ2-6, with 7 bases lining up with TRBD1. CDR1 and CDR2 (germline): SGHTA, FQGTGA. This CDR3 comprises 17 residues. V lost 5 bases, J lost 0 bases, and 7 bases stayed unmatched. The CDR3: CASSMTGLGSGANVLTF. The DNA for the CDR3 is TGTGCCAGCAGCATGACAGGGTTAGGCTCTGGGGCCAACGTCCTGACTTTC.

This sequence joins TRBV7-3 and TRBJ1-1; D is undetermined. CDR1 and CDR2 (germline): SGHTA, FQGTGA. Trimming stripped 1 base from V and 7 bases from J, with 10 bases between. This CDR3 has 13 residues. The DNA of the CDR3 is TGTGCCAGCAGCTTAAACGGCGGGGATGAAGCTTTCTTT. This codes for CASSLNGGDEAFF.

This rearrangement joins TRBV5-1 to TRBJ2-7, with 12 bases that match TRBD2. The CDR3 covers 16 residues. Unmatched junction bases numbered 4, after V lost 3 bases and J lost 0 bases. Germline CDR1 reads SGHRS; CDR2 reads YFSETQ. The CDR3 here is CASSWMTSGSSYEQYF. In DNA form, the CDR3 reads TGCGCCAGCAGCTGGATGACTAGCGGGAGCTCCTACGAGCAGTACTTC. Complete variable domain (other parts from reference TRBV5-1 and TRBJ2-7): KAGVTQTPRYLIKTRGQQVTLSCSPISGHRSVSWYQQTPGQGLQFLFEYFSETQRNKGNFPGRFSGRQFSNSRSEMNVSTLELGDSALYLCASSWMTSGSSYEQYFGPGTRLTVT.

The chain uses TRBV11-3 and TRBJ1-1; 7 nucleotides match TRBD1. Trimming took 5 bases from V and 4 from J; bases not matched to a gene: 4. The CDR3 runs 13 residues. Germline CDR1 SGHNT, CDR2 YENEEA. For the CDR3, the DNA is TGTGCCAGCAGCGCGACAGGGAGCACTGAAGCTTTCTTT. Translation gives CASSATGSTEAFF.

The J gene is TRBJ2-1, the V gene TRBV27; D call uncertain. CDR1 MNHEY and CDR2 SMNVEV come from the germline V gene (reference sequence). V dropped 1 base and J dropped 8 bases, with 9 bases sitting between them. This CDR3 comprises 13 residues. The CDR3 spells CASSLYLSDEQFF. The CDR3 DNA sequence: TGTGCCAGCAGTTTATACTTGTCGGATGAGCAGTTCTTC.

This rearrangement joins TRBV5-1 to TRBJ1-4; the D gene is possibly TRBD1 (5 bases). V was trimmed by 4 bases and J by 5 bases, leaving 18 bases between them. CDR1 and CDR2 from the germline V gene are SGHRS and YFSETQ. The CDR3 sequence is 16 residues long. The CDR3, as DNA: TGCGCCAGCAGCCCTATGCGACGACAGCTGAATGAAAAACTGTTTTTT. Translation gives CASSPMRRQLNEKLFF.

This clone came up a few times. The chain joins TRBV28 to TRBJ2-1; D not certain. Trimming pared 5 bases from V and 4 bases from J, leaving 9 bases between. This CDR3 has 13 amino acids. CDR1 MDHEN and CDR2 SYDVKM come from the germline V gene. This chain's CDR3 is CASSLGGYNEQFF. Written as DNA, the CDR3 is TGTGCCAGCAGTCTAGGTGGGTACAATGAGCAGTTCTTC.

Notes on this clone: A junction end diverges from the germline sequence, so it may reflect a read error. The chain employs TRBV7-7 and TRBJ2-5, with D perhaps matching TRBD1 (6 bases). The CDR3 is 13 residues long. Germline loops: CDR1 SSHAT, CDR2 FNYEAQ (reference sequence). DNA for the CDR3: TGTGCTAGCAGTGTGGACAGACAAGAGACCCAGTACTTC. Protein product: CASSVDRQETQYF.

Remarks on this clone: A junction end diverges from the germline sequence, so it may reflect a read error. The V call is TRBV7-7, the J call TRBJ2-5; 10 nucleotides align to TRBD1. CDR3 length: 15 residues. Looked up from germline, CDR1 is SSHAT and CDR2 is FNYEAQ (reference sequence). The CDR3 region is CAASPDRGLSETQYF. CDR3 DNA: TGCGCTGCAAGCCCCGACAGGGGGCTAAGCGAGACCCAGTACTTC.

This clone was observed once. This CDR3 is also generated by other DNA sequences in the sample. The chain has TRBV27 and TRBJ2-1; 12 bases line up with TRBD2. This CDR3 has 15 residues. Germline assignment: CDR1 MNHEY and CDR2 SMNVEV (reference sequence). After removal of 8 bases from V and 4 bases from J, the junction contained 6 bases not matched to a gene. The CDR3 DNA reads TGTGCCAGCTCCCCGGGGACTAGCGGGTACAATGAGCAGTTCTTC. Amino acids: CASSPGTSGYNEQFF.

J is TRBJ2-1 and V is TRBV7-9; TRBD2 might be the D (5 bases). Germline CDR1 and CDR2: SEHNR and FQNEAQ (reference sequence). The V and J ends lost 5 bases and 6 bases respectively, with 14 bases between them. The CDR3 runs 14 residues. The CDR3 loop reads CASSPSRGSNEQFF. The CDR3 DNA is TGTGCCAGCAGCCCCTCTCGGGGTTCCAATGAGCAGTTCTTC.

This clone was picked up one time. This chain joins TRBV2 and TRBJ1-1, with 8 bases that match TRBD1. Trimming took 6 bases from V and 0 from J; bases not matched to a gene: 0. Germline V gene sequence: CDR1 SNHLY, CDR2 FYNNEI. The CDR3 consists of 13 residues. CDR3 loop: CASRGQVNTEAFF. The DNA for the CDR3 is TGTGCCAGCAGGGGACAGGTGAACACTGAAGCTTTCTTT.

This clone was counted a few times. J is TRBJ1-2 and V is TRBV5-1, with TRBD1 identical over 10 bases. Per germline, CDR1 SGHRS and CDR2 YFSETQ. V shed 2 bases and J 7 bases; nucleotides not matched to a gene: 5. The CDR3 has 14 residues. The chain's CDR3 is CASSFDRGRSGYTF. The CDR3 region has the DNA TGCGCCAGCAGCTTTGACAGGGGGCGAAGTGGCTACACCTTC.

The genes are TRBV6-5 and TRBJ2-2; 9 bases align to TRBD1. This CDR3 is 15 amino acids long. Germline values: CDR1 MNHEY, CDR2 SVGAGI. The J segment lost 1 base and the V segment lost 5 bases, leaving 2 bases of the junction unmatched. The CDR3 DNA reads TGTGCCAGCAGTCAGACAGGGGGGAACACCGGGGAGCTGTTTTTT. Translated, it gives CASSQTGGNTGELFF.

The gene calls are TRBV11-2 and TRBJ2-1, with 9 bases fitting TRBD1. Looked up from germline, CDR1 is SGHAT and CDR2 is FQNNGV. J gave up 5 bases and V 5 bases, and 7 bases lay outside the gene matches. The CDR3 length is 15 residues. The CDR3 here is CASSTRTGANNEQFF. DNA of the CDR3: TGTGCCAGCAGCACCCGGACAGGGGCGAACAATGAGCAGTTCTTC. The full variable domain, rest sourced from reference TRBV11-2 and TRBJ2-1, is EAGVAQSPRYKIIEKRQSVAFWCNPISGHATLYWYQQILGQGPKLLIQFQNNGVVDDSQLPKDRFSAERLKGVDSTLKIQPAKLEDSAVYLCASSTRTGANNEQFFGPGTRLTVL.

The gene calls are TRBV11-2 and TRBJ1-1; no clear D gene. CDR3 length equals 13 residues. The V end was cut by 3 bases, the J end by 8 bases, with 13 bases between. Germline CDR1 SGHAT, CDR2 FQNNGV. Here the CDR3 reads CASSLNSPHEAFF. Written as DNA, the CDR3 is TGTGCCAGCAGCTTGAATAGTCCCCACGAAGCTTTCTTT.

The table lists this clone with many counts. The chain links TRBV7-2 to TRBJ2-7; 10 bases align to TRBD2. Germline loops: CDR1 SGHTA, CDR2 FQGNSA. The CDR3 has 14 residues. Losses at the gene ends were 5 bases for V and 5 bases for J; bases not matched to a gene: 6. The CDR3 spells CASSLTGTSDEQYF. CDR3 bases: TGTGCCAGCAGCCTTACCGGGACTAGCGACGAGCAGTACTTC.

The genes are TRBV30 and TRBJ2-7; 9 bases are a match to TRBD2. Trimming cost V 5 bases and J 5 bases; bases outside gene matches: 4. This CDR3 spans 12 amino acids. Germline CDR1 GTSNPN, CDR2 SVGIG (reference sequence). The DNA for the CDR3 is TGTGCCTGGTCGTCTAGCGGGAACGAGCAGTACTTC. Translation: CAWSSSGNEQYF. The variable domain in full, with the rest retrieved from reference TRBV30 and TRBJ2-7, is SQTIHQWPATLVQPVGSPLSLECTVEGTSNPNLYWYRQAAGRGLQLLFYSVGIGQISSEVPQNLSASRPQDRQFILSSKKLLLSDSGFYLCAWSSSGNEQYFGPGTRLTVT.